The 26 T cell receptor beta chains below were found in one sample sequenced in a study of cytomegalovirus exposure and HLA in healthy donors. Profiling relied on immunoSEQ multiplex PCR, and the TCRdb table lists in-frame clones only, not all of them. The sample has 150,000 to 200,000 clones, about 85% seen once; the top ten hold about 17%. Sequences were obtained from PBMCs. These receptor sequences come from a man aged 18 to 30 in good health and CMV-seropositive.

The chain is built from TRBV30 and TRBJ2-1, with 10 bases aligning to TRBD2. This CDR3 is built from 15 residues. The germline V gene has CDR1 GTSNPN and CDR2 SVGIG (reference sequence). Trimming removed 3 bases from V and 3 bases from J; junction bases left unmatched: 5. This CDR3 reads CAWRERGGLYNEQFF. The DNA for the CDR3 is TGTGCCTGGAGGGAGCGGGGGGGACTCTACAATGAGCAGTTCTTC.

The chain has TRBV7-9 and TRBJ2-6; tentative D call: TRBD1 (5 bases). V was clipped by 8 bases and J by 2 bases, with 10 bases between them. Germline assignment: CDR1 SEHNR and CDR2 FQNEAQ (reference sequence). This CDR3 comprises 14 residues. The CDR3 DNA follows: TGTGCCAGCCACCAGGGTCCTGGGGCCAACGTCCTGACTTTC. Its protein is CASHQGPGANVLTF.

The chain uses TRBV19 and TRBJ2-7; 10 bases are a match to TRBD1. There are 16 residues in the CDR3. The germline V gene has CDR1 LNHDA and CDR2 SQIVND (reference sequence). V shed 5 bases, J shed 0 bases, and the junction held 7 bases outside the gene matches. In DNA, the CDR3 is TGTGCCAGTAGTGTACGACAGGGGGCAGTCTCCTACGAGCAGTACTTC. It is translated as CASSVRQGAVSYEQYF. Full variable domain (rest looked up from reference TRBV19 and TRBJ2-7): DGGITQSPKYLFRKEGQNVTLSCEQNLNHDAMYWYRQDPGQGLRLIYYSQIVNDFQKGDIAEGYSVSREKKESFPLTVTSAQKNPTAFYLCASSVRQGAVSYEQYFGPGTRLTVT.

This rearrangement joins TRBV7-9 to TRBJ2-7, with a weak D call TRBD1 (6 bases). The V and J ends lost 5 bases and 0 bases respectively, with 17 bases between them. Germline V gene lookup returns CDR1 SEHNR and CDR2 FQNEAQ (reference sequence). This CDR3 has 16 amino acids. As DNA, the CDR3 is TGTGCCAGCAGCCGCTCACAGGGCCGGGGCTCCTACGAGCAGTACTTC. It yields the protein CASSRSQGRGSYEQYF.

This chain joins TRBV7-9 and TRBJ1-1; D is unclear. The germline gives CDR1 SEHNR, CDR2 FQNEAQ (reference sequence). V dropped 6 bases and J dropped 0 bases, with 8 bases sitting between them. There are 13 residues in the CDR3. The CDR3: CASRPIVNTEAFF. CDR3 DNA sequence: TGTGCCAGCAGACCCATAGTGAACACTGAAGCTTTCTTT.

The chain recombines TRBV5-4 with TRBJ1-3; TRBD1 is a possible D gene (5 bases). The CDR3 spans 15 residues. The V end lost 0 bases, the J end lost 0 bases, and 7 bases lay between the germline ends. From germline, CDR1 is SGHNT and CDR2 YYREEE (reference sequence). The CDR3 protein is CASSLAGPSGNTIYF. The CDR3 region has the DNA TGTGCCAGCAGCTTGGCAGGGCCCTCTGGAAACACCATATATTTT.

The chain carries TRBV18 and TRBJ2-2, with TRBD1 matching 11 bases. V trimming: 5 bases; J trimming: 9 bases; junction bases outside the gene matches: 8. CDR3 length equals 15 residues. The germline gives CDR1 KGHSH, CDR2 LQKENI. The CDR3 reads CASSSGQGANRELFF. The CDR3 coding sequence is TGTGCCAGCTCATCAGGACAGGGGGCGAATCGGGAGCTGTTTTTT.

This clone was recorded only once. The CDR3 sequence: CASSRGGDQPQHF. CDR3 in DNA: TGTGCCAGCAGTCGTGGGGGGGATCAGCCCCAGCATTTT. The J gene is TRBJ1-5, the V gene TRBV27; possibly TRBD1 for D (5 bases). This CDR3 region has 13 residues. Trimming cost V 5 bases and J 5 bases, with 10 bases left between them. In germline, CDR1 is MNHEY, CDR2 SMNVEV (reference sequence).

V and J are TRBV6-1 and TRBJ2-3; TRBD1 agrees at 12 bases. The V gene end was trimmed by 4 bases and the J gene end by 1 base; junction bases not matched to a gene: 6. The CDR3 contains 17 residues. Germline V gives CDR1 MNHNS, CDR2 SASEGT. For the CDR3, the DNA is TGTGCCAGCAGTGTGGGGACAGGGGGCAGTGGCACAGATACGCAGTATTTT. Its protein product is CASSVGTGGSGTDTQYF.

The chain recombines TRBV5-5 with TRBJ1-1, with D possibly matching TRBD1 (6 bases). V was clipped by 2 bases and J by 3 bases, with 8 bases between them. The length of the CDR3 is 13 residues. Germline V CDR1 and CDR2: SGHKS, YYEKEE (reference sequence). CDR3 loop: CASSLAGDTEAFF. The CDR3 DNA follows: TGTGCCAGCAGCTTAGCAGGGGACACTGAAGCTTTCTTT. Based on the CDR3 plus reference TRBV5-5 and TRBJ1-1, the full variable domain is DAGVTQSPTHLIKTRGQQVTLRCSPISGHKSVSWYQQVLGQGPQFIFQYYEKEERGRGNFPDRFSARQFPNYSSELNVNALLLGDSALYLCASSLAGDTEAFFGQGTRLTVV.

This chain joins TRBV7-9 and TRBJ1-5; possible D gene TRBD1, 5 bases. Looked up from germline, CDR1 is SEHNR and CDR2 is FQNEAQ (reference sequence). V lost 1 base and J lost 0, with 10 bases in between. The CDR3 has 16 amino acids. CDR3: CASSLGGGASNQPQHF. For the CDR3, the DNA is TGTGCCAGCAGCTTAGGTGGCGGGGCTAGCAATCAGCCCCAGCATTTT.

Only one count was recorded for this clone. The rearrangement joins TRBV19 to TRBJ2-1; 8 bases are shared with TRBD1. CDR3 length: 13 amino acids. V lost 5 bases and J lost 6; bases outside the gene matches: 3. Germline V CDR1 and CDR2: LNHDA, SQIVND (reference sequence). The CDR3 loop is CASSPTGGNEQFF. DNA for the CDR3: TGTGCCAGTAGTCCCACAGGGGGCAATGAGCAGTTCTTC. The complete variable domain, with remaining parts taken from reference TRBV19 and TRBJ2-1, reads DGGITQSPKYLFRKEGQNVTLSCEQNLNHDAMYWYRQDPGQGLRLIYYSQIVNDFQKGDIAEGYSVSREKKESFPLTVTSAQKNPTAFYLCASSPTGGNEQFFGPGTRLTVL.

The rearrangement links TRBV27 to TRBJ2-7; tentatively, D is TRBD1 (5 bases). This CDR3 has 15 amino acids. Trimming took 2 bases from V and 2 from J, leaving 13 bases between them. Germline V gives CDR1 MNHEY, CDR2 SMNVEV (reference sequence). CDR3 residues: CASSLGQIGAYEQYF. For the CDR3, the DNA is TGTGCCAGCAGTTTAGGGCAGATAGGGGCCTACGAGCAGTACTTC.

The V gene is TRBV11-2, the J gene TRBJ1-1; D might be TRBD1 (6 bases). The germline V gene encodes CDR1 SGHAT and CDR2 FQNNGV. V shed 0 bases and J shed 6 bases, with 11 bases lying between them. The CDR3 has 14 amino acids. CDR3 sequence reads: CASSLDRRGAEAFF. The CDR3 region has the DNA TGTGCCAGCAGCTTAGATCGCAGGGGCGCTGAAGCTTTCTTT.

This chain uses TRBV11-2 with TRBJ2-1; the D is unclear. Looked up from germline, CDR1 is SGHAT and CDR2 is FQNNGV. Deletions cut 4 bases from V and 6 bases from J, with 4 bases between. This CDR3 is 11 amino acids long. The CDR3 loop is CASSSSNEQFF. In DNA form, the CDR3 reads TGTGCCAGCAGCTCTTCCAATGAGCAGTTCTTC. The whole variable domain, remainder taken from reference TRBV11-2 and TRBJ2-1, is EAGVAQSPRYKIIEKRQSVAFWCNPISGHATLYWYQQILGQGPKLLIQFQNNGVVDDSQLPKDRFSAERLKGVDSTLKIQPAKLEDSAVYLCASSSSNEQFFGPGTRLTVL.

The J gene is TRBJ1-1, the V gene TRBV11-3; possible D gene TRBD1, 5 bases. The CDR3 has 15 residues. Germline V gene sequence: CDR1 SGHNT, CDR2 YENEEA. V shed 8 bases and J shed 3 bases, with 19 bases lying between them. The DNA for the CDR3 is TGTGCCAGCGGCTATCAGGGCAGTCTAGACACTGAAGCTTTCTTT. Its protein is CASGYQGSLDTEAFF.

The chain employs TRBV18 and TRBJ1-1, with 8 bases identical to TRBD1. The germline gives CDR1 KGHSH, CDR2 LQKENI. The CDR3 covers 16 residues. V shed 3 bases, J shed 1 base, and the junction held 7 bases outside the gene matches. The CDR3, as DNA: TGTGCCAGCTCACCGAGGACAGGGAGGGGGAACACTGAAGCTTTCTTT. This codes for CASSPRTGRGNTEAFF.

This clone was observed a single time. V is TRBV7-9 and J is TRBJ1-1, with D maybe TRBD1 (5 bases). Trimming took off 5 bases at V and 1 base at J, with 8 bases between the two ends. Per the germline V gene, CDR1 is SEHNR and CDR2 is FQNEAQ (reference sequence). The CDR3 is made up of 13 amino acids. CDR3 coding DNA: TGTGCCAGCAGCGTCACAGGGAACACTGAAGCTTTCTTT. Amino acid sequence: CASSVTGNTEAFF.

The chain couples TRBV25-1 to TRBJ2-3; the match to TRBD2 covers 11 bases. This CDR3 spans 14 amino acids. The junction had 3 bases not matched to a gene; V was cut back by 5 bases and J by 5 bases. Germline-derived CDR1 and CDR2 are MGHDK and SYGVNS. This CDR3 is CASSSGLAGDTQYF. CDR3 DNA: TGTGCCAGCAGTTCCGGACTAGCGGGAGATACGCAGTATTTT.

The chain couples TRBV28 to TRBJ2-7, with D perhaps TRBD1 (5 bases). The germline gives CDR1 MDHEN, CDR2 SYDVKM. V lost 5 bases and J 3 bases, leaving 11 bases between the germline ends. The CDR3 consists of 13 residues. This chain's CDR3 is CASSPSDSYEQYF. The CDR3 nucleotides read TGTGCCAGCAGTCCATCCGACAGCTACGAGCAGTACTTC.

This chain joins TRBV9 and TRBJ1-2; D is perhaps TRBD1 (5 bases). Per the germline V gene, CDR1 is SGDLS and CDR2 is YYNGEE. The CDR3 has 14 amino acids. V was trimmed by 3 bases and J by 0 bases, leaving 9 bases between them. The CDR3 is CASSDGGANYGYTF. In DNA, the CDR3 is TGTGCCAGCAGCGACGGGGGAGCTAACTATGGCTACACCTTC.

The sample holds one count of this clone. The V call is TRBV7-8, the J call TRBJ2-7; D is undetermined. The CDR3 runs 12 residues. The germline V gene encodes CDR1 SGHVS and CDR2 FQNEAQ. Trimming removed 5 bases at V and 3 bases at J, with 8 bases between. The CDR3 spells CASSLQNYEQYF. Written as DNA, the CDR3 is TGTGCCAGCAGCCTGCAGAACTACGAGCAGTACTTC.

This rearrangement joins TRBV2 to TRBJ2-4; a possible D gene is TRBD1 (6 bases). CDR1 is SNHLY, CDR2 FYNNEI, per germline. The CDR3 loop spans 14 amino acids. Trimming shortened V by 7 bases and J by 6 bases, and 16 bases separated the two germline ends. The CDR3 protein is CASKGQGPGNIQYF. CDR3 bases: TGTGCCAGCAAAGGGCAGGGGCCAGGAAACATTCAGTACTTC.

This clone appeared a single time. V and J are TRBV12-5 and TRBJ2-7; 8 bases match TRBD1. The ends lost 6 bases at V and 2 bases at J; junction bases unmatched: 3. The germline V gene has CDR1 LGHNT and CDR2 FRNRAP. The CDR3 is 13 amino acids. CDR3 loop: CASGLDRAYEQYF. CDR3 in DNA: TGTGCTAGTGGGCTGGACAGGGCCTACGAGCAGTACTTC.

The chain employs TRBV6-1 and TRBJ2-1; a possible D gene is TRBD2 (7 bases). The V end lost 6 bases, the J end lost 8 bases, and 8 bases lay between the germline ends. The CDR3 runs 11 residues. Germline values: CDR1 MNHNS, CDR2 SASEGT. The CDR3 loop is CASRGGHEQFF. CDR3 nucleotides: TGTGCCAGCAGGGGGGGGCATGAGCAGTTCTTC.

This CDR3 is CASAFDLRDRGLYTEAFF. In DNA form, the CDR3 reads TGTGCCAGCGCCTTTGATCTTCGGGACAGGGGATTGTACACTGAAGCTTTCTTT. V gene TRBV28 combines with J gene TRBJ1-1; 10 bases fit TRBD1. Germline trimming cut 8 bases from V and 3 bases from J; bases unmatched to any gene: 18. The CDR3 totals 18 residues. Germline-derived CDR1 and CDR2 are MDHEN and SYDVKM. The whole variable domain, remainder taken from reference TRBV28 and TRBJ1-1, is DVKVTQSSRYLVKRTGEKVFLECVQDMDHENMFWYRQDPGLGLRLIYFSYDVKMKEKGDIPEGYSVSREKKERFSLILESASTNQTSMYLCASAFDLRDRGLYTEAFFGQGTRLTVV.